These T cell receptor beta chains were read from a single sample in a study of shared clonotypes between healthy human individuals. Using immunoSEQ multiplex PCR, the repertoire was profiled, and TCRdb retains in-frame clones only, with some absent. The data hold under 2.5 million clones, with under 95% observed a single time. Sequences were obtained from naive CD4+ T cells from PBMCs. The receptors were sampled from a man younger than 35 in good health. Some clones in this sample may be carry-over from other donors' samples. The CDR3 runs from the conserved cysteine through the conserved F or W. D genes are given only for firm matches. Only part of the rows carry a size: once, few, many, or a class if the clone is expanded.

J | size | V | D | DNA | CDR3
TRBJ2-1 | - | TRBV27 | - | TGTGCCAGCAGTTTAGTTACACCCGGGAATAGGAATGAGCAGTTCTTC | CASSLVTPGNRNEQFF
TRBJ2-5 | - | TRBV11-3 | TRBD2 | TGTGCCAGCAGCTTAGAGGGGGAGGGTCGCCAAGAGACCCAGTACTTC | CASSLEGEGRQETQYF
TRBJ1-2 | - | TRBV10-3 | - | TGTGCCATCAGTGAGTCAGGGGCCAGGATACTTAACTATGGCTACACCTTC | CAISESGARILNYGYTF
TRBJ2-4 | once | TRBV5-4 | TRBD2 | TGTGCCAGCAGCTTGAAGACTAGCGGAAAAAACATTCAGTACTTC | CASSLKTSGKNIQYF
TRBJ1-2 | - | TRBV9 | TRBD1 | TGTGCCAGCAGCGCCGCTGGGGACAGGGGATATGGCTACACCTTC | CASSAAGDRGYGYTF
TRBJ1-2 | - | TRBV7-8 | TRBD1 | TGTGCCAGCAGCTCCAATAGGGGTTTGGACAGGGTCTATGGCTACACCTTC | CASSSNRGLDRVYGYTF
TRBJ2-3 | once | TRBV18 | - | TGTGCCAGCTCACCTCCGGGACTTAGCACAGATACGCAGTATTTT | CASSPPGLSTDTQYF
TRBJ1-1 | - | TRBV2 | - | TGTGCCAGCAGTGAAGTCGGACAAAGGAACACTGAAGCTTTCTTT | CASSEVGQRNTEAFF
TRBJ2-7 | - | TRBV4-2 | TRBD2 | TGTGCCAGCAGCCACGTCGGCGCCAGCGGGAGCTCCTACGAGCAGTACTTC | CASSHVGASGSSYEQYF
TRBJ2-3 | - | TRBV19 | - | TGTGCCAGTAGTCCCCTCCCCCGCGGGATAGAGGATACGCAGTATTTT | CASSPLPRGIEDTQYF
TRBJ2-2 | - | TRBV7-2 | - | TGTGCCAGCAGCCTTGAGATTTATTCCGGGGAGCTGTTTTTT | CASSLEIYSGELFF
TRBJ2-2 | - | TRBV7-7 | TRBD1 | TGTGCCAGCAGCTCCGGGACAGGGACCACCGGGGAGCTGTTTTTT | CASSSGTGTTGELFF
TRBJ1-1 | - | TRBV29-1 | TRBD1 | TGCAGCGGACGACAGGGAATGAACACTGAAGCTTTCTTT | CSGRQGMNTEAFF
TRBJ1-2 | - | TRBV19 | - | TGTGCCAGTAGTATTTTCGGGCAGGGATACACCTTC | CASSIFGQGYTF
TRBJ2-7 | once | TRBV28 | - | TGTGCCAGCAGTTTAGGGGGCGCAACCTACGAGCAGTACTTC | CASSLGGATYEQYF
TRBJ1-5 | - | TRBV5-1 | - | TGCGCCAGCAGCTTGGGAGGAGCTTCCAATCAGCCCCAGCATTTT | CASSLGGASNQPQHF
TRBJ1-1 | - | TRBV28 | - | TGTGCCAGCAGACTCGAGGAGCCCCAGGGCATCAAAGCTTTCTTT | CASRLEEPQGIKAFF
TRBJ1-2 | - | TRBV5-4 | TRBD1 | TGTGCCAGCAGCCAATCACCCGGGACAGGGGGCACTGGCTACACCTTC | CASSQSPGTGGTGYTF
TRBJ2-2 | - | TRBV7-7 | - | TGTGCCAGCAGTTTTACAGACACCGGGGAGCTGTTTTTT | CASSFTDTGELFF
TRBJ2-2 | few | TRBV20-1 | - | TGCAGTGCTAGAGATCTCGGGGAGCTGTTTTTT | CSARDLGELFF
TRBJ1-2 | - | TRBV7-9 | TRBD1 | TGTGCCAGCAGCTCCAATGACAGGGGGCGACCAAACGCCTATGGCTACACCTTC | CASSSNDRGRPNAYGYTF
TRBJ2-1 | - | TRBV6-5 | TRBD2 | TGTGCCAGCAGCTTAGCGGGAGCAGGTCGAAATGAGCAGTTCTTC | CASSLAGAGRNEQFF
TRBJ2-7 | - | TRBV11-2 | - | TGTGCCAGCAGCTTAGACGGATCCACCTACGAGCAGTACTTC | CASSLDGSTYEQYF
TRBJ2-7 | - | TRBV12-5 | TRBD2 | TGTGCTAGTGCTTTTAATAGCGGGGGGACCTACGAGCAGTACTTC | CASAFNSGGTYEQYF
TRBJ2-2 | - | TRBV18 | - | TGTGCCAGCTCACCTCGGGCAGAGAACACCGGGGAGCTGTTTTTT | CASSPRAENTGELFF
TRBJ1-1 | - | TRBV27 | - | TGTGCCAGCAGTTTAGGGACGGTGAACACTGAAGCTTTCTTT | CASSLGTVNTEAFF
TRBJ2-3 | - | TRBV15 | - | TGTGCCACCAGCAGAGATGGTAGCAGATCAGATACGCAGTATTTT | CATSRDGSRSDTQYF
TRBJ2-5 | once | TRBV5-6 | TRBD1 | TGTGCCAGCAGCTTGTTCAGACAGGGGGCCGGGGCCGACCAGTACTTC | CASSLFRQGAGADQYF
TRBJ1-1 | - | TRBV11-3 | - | TGTGCCAGCAGCTATGCAGGGGACACTGAAGCTTTCTTT | CASSYAGDTEAFF
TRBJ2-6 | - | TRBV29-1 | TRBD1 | TGCAGCGCGAGGACAGGGTCTGGGGCCAACGTCCTGACTTTC | CSARTGSGANVLTF
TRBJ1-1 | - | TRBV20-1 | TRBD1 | TGCAGTGCTGACAGGGGGCGTTTAGCTTTCTTT | CSADRGRLAFF
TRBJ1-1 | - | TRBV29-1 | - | TGCAGCGTGAAAAGGGTCTTAATGAACACTGAAGCTTTCTTT | CSVKRVLMNTEAFF
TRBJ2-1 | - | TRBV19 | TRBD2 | TGTGCCAGTAGTATTTCCACCTTGGGGCGGGGGGAGCAGTTCTTC | CASSISTLGRGEQFF